These 12 T cell receptor beta chains share one sample of origin, sequenced in a study of blood T cell repertoires in COVID-19. Only in-frame clones appear in the TCRdb table, and some are missing; sequencing was by immunoSEQ multiplex PCR. The top ten hold 0.55% to 0.75% of the sample, which has around 450,000 clones, less than 95% seen once. Sequenced: PBMCs or T cells enriched from blood (not recorded which). The source is a man younger than 35 who had recovered from COVID-19.

The chain has TRBV5-8 and TRBJ2-5, with 10 nucleotides matching TRBD1. CDR1 is SGHTS and CDR2 is YDEGEE in the germline V gene. The CDR3 loop spans 14 amino acids. V gave up 3 bases and J gave up 3 bases; unmatched junction bases: 2. The CDR3 DNA sequence: TGTGCCAGCAGCTCCGGGACAGGGGAAGAGACCCAGTACTTC. Translation: CASSSGTGEETQYF.

This clone is a singleton in its sample. This sequence joins TRBV5-1 and TRBJ2-7; TRBD1 is a possible D gene (5 bases). Germline CDR1 reads SGHRS; CDR2 reads YFSETQ. V lost 0 bases, J lost 3 bases, and 10 bases lay in between. The CDR3 runs 14 residues. The CDR3 protein is CASSLVAQGYEQYF. Written as DNA, the CDR3 is TGCGCCAGCAGCTTGGTAGCTCAGGGCTACGAGCAGTACTTC.

The rearrangement joins TRBV11-2 to TRBJ1-2; TRBD1 aligns across 7 bases. This CDR3 contains 16 residues. V shed 2 bases and J 2 bases; nucleotides not matched to a gene: 8. CDR1 and CDR2 from the germline V gene are SGHAT and FQNNGV. CDR3 in amino acids: CASSLPGQEKNYGYTF. The CDR3 DNA sequence: TGTGCCAGCAGCTTACCCGGACAGGAGAAAAACTATGGCTACACCTTC.

The chain uses TRBV5-5 and TRBJ1-5, with 7 bases matching TRBD1. In germline, CDR1 is SGHKS, CDR2 YYEKEE (reference sequence). CDR3 length equals 16 residues. The ends lost 0 bases at V and 3 bases at J; junction bases unmatched: 6. The chain's CDR3 is CASSLEGQSSNQPQHF. Written as DNA, the CDR3 is TGTGCCAGCAGCTTGGAGGGACAGAGTTCCAATCAGCCCCAGCATTTT.

This chain's CDR3 is CASIDSNEKLFF. CDR3 bases: TGTGCCAGCATCGACAGTAATGAAAAACTGTTTTTT. This sequence joins TRBV7-9 and TRBJ1-4, with D tentatively TRBD1 (5 bases). Germline CDR1 is SEHNR and CDR2 is FQNEAQ (reference sequence). CDR3 length equals 12 residues. The V end was cut by 7 bases, the J end by 4 bases, with 7 bases between.

V is TRBV2 and J is TRBJ1-5; TRBD1 matches 10 bases. Germline CDR1 and CDR2: SNHLY and FYNNEI. The CDR3 spans 14 residues. Losses at the gene ends were 6 bases for V and 6 bases for J; bases not matched to a gene: 5. CDR3 protein: CASSGQGEGQPQHF. In DNA, the CDR3 is TGTGCCAGCAGCGGACAGGGGGAAGGTCAGCCCCAGCATTTT.

The gene calls are TRBV3-1 (or the pseudogene TRBV3-2) and TRBJ1-2; 7 bases agree with TRBD1. Trimming at V came to 6 bases and at J to 0 bases, leaving 10 bases not matched to a gene. Germline lookup yields CDR1 LGHDT and CDR2 YNNKEL (reference sequence). The CDR3 is 16 residues long. The CDR3 region has the DNA TGTGCCAGCAGTCACAGGGGCGGAAAAGCTAACTATGGCTACACCTTC. Translated: CASSHRGGKANYGYTF.

This chain joins TRBV3-1 (or the pseudogene TRBV3-2) and TRBJ2-2, with D tentatively TRBD2 (5 bases). V was shortened by 0 bases and J by 6 bases, with 11 bases between the two germline ends. Germline-derived CDR1 and CDR2 are LGHDT and YNNKEL (reference sequence). The CDR3 extends over 15 amino acids. For the CDR3, the DNA is TGTGCCAGCAGCCAAGATGCCACTAGAGCCGGGGAGCTGTTTTTT. Translating it yields CASSQDATRAGELFF.

The V call is TRBV5-6, the J call TRBJ1-6, with a weak D call TRBD1 (5 bases). The CDR3 extends over 14 amino acids. With 4 bases removed from V and 7 bases from J, the gap between germline ends came to 12 bases. Germline CDR1 reads SGHDT; CDR2 reads YYEEEE. The chain's CDR3 is CASSLNGGNSPLHF. The CDR3 DNA follows: TGTGCCAGCAGCCTGAATGGGGGGAATTCACCCCTCCACTTT.

V and J are TRBV5-4 and TRBJ2-5; TRBD2 matches at 7 bases. CDR1 is SGHNT, CDR2 YYREEE, per germline (reference sequence). After removal of 3 bases from V and 3 bases from J, the junction contained 8 bases not matched to a gene. The CDR3 has 15 amino acids. The DNA of the CDR3 is TGTGCCAGCAGCTGGGTGGGACTACCTAAAGAGACCCAGTACTTC. This sequence encodes CASSWVGLPKETQYF.

This clone was observed a single time. The J gene is TRBJ1-1, the V gene TRBV2; possible D gene TRBD1, 6 bases. Trimming took off 0 bases at V and 0 bases at J, with 11 bases between the two ends. CDR3 length equals 16 residues. Germline CDR1 and CDR2: SNHLY and FYNNEI. Here the CDR3 reads CASSEALDSLNTEAFF. The CDR3 nucleotides read TGTGCCAGCAGTGAAGCTCTGGACAGCTTGAACACTGAAGCTTTCTTT.

The chain joins TRBV27 to TRBJ2-5; 9 bases match TRBD1. Losses at the gene ends were 5 bases for V and 5 bases for J; bases not matched to a gene: 3. Per the germline V gene, CDR1 is MNHEY and CDR2 is SMNVEV (reference sequence). The CDR3 is 13 residues long. The CDR3, as DNA: TGTGCCAGCAGTGAAGACAGGGGGGAGACCCAGTACTTC. It specifies CASSEDRGETQYF.